The 23 T cell receptor beta chains given below trace back to one sample, sequenced in a study of graft-versus-host responses after intestinal transplantation. TCRdb keeps only in-frame clones here, not all; method: immunoSEQ multiplex PCR. The sample lists about 8,200 clones; about 31% were seen once. The material was alloreactive CD4+ T cells from a mixed lymphocyte reaction culture, obtained before intestinal transplant. The subset here: CFSE-low proliferating T cells sorted from approximately 6-day pre-transplant mixed lymphocyte reaction (GvH or HvG direction). These receptors all stem from a human patient who received an intestinal transplant.

The table lists this clone with a few counts. The chain carries TRBV5-1 and TRBJ2-7, with TRBD2 as a possible D gene (6 bases). From germline, CDR1 is SGHRS and CDR2 YFSETQ. This CDR3 has 14 residues. With 0 bases removed from V and 4 bases from J, the gap between germline ends came to 11 bases. CDR3 bases: TGCGCCAGCAGCTTGGCCCTAGCGAGTTACGAGCAGTACTTC. Protein sequence: CASSLALASYEQYF.

This clone was found a few times. The chain has TRBV7-3 and TRBJ2-1; perhaps TRBD2 as D (6 bases). This CDR3 region has 15 residues. Trimming removed 5 bases at V and 3 bases at J, with 14 bases between. The germline V gene has CDR1 SGHTA and CDR2 FQGTGA. CDR3 loop: CASSDRDSIYNEQFF. The CDR3 DNA reads TGTGCCAGCAGCGACCGGGACTCAATCTACAATGAGCAGTTCTTC.

The chain is built from TRBV29-1 and TRBJ2-3; maybe TRBD1 (6 bases). V lost 3 bases, J lost 8 bases, and 12 bases lay in between. The CDR3 loop spans 12 amino acids. CDR1 and CDR2 (germline): SQVTM, ANQGSEA. CDR3 sequence: CSVEWGQVTQYF. CDR3 DNA sequence: TGCAGCGTTGAGTGGGGGCAGGTTACGCAGTATTTT.

The chain uses TRBV19 and TRBJ2-1, with TRBD2 matching 11 bases. The trim removed 6 bases at V and 8 bases at J, leaving 9 bases unmatched. CDR1 is LNHDA, CDR2 SQIVND, per germline (reference sequence). CDR3 length: 15 residues. CDR3: CASRISGRAIDEQFF. The CDR3 DNA reads as TGTGCCAGTAGGATTAGCGGGAGGGCCATCGATGAGCAGTTCTTC.

In this sample, this clone turned up a few times. The gene calls are TRBV19 and TRBJ1-2, with D tentatively TRBD1 (5 bases). V was trimmed by 5 bases and J by 8 bases, leaving 15 bases between them. The CDR3 sequence is 13 residues long. Germline assignment: CDR1 LNHDA and CDR2 SQIVND (reference sequence). DNA for the CDR3: TGTGCCAGTAGTGCAGCAGGGTCTGGGGGCTACACCTTC. Translation gives CASSAAGSGGYTF. Full variable domain (remainder filled in from reference TRBV19 and TRBJ1-2): DGGITQSPKYLFRKEGQNVTLSCEQNLNHDAMYWYRQDPGQGLRLIYYSQIVNDFQKGDIAEGYSVSREKKESFPLTVTSAQKNPTAFYLCASSAAGSGGYTFGSGTRLTVV.

By sample fraction, this clone is medium-sized (0.01 to 0.1%). The genes are TRBV4-2 and TRBJ2-7, with 10 bases aligning to TRBD2. V lost 4 bases, J lost 1 base, and 7 bases stayed unmatched. Germline CDR1 LGHNA, CDR2 YNFKEQ. The CDR3 sequence is 16 residues long. CDR3 in DNA: TGTGCCAGCAGCCGGAACATAGCGGGGGGTTCCTACGAGCAGTACTTC. Its protein product is CASSRNIAGGSYEQYF.

This clone was seen a few times. The CDR3, as DNA: TGTGCCAGCAGCTCTACTAGCGGGAGTCCCTACGAGCAGTACTTC. Translation gives CASSSTSGSPYEQYF. The rearrangement links TRBV11-3 to TRBJ2-7; 11 positions agree with TRBD2. V lost 4 bases and J lost 2; bases outside the gene matches: 4. Germline V CDR1 and CDR2: SGHNT, YENEEA. There are 15 residues in the CDR3.

The chain is built from TRBV19 and TRBJ2-1, with a possible D match to TRBD2 (5 bases). Germline CDR1 and CDR2: LNHDA and SQIVND (reference sequence). This CDR3 is 15 amino acids long. Trimming removed 3 bases at V and 3 bases at J, with 12 bases between. The CDR3 here is CASSIGRGSYNEQFF. CDR3 nucleotide sequence: TGTGCCAGTAGTATTGGTCGGGGTAGCTACAATGAGCAGTTCTTC.

This clone occurred a few times. The CDR3 nucleotides read TGTGCCAGCACCCCACCCTCCCTTCTAGCGGGCCCCCCCTACGAGCAGTACTTC. Protein product: CASTPPSLLAGPPYEQYF. The gene calls are TRBV21-1 and TRBJ2-7; the D segment call TRBD2 is taken from the table without a DNA check. TRBV21-1 represents a pseudogene. The CDR3 is 18 residues long.

This clone is medium-sized (0.01 to 0.1%) in the sample. The chain has TRBV18 and TRBJ2-1, with 7 bases aligning to TRBD2. The CDR3 length is 13 residues. The germline gives CDR1 KGHSH, CDR2 LQKENI. The V and J ends lost 3 bases and 6 bases, in that order; junction bases with no gene match: 2. DNA for the CDR3: TGTGCCAGCTCACCTAGACTAGCCAATGAGCAGTTCTTC. It codes for CASSPRLANEQFF.

Remarks on this clone: Other nucleotide sequences from this sample produce the same CDR3. The chain joins TRBV6-4 to TRBJ2-1; TRBD2 might be the D (5 bases). Trimming stripped 0 bases from V and 0 bases from J, with 6 bases between. The germline CDR1 and CDR2 sequences are MRHNA and SNTAGT. The CDR3 has 15 residues. CDR3 DNA sequence: TGTGCCAGCAGTGACTCGGGGAGCTCCTACAATGAGCAGTTCTTC. It codes for CASSDSGSSYNEQFF.

This clone is deemed medium-sized. The chain links TRBV7-5 to TRBJ2-7; the D segment call TRBD1 is taken from the table without a DNA check. TRBV7-5 is marked as a pseudogene. The CDR3 is 14 residues long. Here the CDR3 reads CARSSDREYDEQYF. DNA of the CDR3: TGTGCCAGAAGCTCGGACAGGGAATACGACGAGCAGTACTTC.

The table lists this clone with a few counts. The chain has TRBV7-9 and TRBJ1-5; perhaps TRBD1 as D (5 bases). This CDR3 spans 15 amino acids. The ends were cut back, 5 bases at V and 4 bases at J, with 15 bases in the middle. Germline V gene data show CDR1 as SEHNR and CDR2 as FQNEAQ (reference sequence). The CDR3 region is CASSPRESFNQPQHF. The CDR3 DNA sequence: TGTGCCAGCAGCCCCAGGGAATCCTTTAATCAGCCCCAGCATTTT.

The chain couples TRBV5-1 to TRBJ2-3; 8 nucleotides line up with TRBD1. Germline trimming cut 4 bases from V and 2 bases from J; bases unmatched to any gene: 6. This CDR3 spans 15 amino acids. Per germline, CDR1 SGHRS and CDR2 YFSETQ. The CDR3 DNA sequence: TGCGCCAGCAGCCCCTCAGGGGGCGACACAGATACGCAGTATTTT. Translating gives CASSPSGGDTDTQYF. Full variable domain (rest looked up from reference TRBV5-1 and TRBJ2-3): KAGVTQTPRYLIKTRGQQVTLSCSPISGHRSVSWYQQTPGQGLQFLFEYFSETQRNKGNFPGRFSGRQFSNSRSEMNVSTLELGDSALYLCASSPSGGDTDTQYFGPGTRLTVL.

Here the CDR3 DNA reads TGTGCCAGCAGTTACCCAAACCCCGGGGAGCAGTACTTC. Its translation: CASSYPNPGEQYF. The rearrangement joins TRBV6-6 to TRBJ2-7; D is unclear. Germline lookup yields CDR1 MNHNY and CDR2 SVGAGI (reference sequence). The CDR3 is 13 residues long. Between the trimmed V and J ends, which lost 2 bases and 7 bases, there was a span of 12 bases.

This clone was seen a handful of times. The V and J genes are TRBV5-4 and TRBJ2-1; 7 bases map to TRBD2. V was pared by 0 bases and J by 7 bases, with 4 bases of the junction left unmatched. CDR3 size: 14 residues. Germline V gives CDR1 SGHNT, CDR2 YYREEE (reference sequence). The CDR3 region has the DNA TGTGCCAGCAGCTTGGAGGCTAGCGGTAATGAGCAGTTCTTC. As protein: CASSLEASGNEQFF.

This clone came up a few times. V is TRBV5-1 and J is TRBJ2-3; maybe TRBD2 (7 bases). The germline V gene encodes CDR1 SGHRS and CDR2 YFSETQ. With 4 bases removed from V and 2 bases from J, the gap between germline ends came to 11 bases. The CDR3 loop spans 14 amino acids. The CDR3: CASSRGATTDTQYF. The CDR3 DNA reads as TGCGCCAGCAGCCGGGGGGCCACCACAGATACGCAGTATTTT.

This clone has only a few counts. V is TRBV9 and J is TRBJ1-2, with D perhaps matching TRBD1 (5 bases). Germline CDR1 is SGDLS and CDR2 is YYNGEE. The ends were cut back, 3 bases at V and 6 bases at J, with 15 bases in the middle. The CDR3 spans 14 residues. The CDR3 is CASSARTGVDGYTF. CDR3 in DNA: TGTGCCAGCAGCGCGAGAACAGGAGTCGATGGCTACACCTTC. Full variable domain (missing parts from reference TRBV9 and TRBJ1-2): DSGVTQTPKHLITATGQRVTLRCSPRSGDLSVYWYQQSLDQGLQFLIQYYNGEERAKGNILERFSAQQFPDLHSELNLSSLELGDSALYFCASSARTGVDGYTFGSGTRLTVV.

This clone has just a few counts. The CDR3 spells CASSLGSGTRMNEQFF. In DNA, the CDR3 is TGCGCCAGCAGCTTGGGGTCCGGGACTAGGATGAATGAGCAGTTCTTC. The gene calls are TRBV5-1 and TRBJ2-1; the match to TRBD2 covers 8 bases. V was clipped by 0 bases and J by 7 bases; unmatched bases: 9. Germline V lookup: CDR1 SGHRS, CDR2 YFSETQ. The CDR3 consists of 16 residues.

V gene TRBV7-9 combines with J gene TRBJ2-2, with 9 bases matching TRBD1. The CDR3 runs 15 residues. The junction had 7 bases not matched to a gene; V was cut back by 6 bases and J by 5 bases. Per the germline V gene, CDR1 is SEHNR and CDR2 is FQNEAQ (reference sequence). The CDR3, as DNA: TGTGCCAGCAGTCACGACAGGGGGGTAACCGGGGAGCTGTTTTTT. It codes for CASSHDRGVTGELFF.

This clone occurred a few times. The chain has TRBV28 and TRBJ2-4; TRBD2 aligns across 8 bases. The germline gives CDR1 MDHEN, CDR2 SYDVKM. The CDR3 spans 15 residues. Losses at the gene ends were 5 bases for V and 9 bases for J; bases not matched to a gene: 12. CDR3 sequence reads: CASSLTGTRGGIQYF. CDR3 in DNA: TGTGCCAGCAGTCTAACCGGGACTAGAGGGGGCATTCAGTACTTC.

This clone rates as medium-sized. The chain has TRBV28 and TRBJ1-6, with 8 bases matching TRBD1. V trimming: 5 bases; J trimming: 4 bases; junction bases outside the gene matches: 4. The CDR3 has 15 amino acids. Looked up from germline, CDR1 is MDHEN and CDR2 is SYDVKM. For the CDR3, the DNA is TGTGCCAGCAGTCTACAGGGGGGGTATAATTCACCCCTCCACTTT. Its translation: CASSLQGGYNSPLHF. Full variable domain (rest looked up from reference TRBV28 and TRBJ1-6): DVKVTQSSRYLVKRTGEKVFLECVQDMDHENMFWYRQDPGLGLRLIYFSYDVKMKEKGDIPEGYSVSREKKERFSLILESASTNQTSMYLCASSLQGGYNSPLHFGNGTRLTVT.

The chain employs TRBV4-3 and TRBJ2-3; 10 positions match TRBD1. J lost 6 bases, V lost 0 bases, and 9 bases had no gene match. The CDR3 spans 17 residues. Germline loops: CDR1 LGHNA, CDR2 YSLEER. CDR3 sequence reads: CASSQDLGGQGVDTQYF. CDR3 nucleotide sequence: TGCGCCAGCAGCCAAGATCTCGGCGGACAGGGGGTCGATACGCAGTATTTT.